A selection of T cell receptor beta chains follows, all from one sample in a study of STAT5B mutations in CD4+ large granular lymphocyte leukemia. The table came from immunoSEQ multiplex PCR; TCRdb's copy has only in-frame clones and leaves some out. Seen here are about 20,000 clones, just over 70% observed once, and the top ten hold approximately 28%. Sequencing was carried out using CD4+ T cells from blood buffy coats. Receptors were obtained from a human donor in good health. CDR3s include the opening cysteine and the closing phenylalanine or tryptophan. The order of the fields is D gene, J gene, V gene, clone size, CDR3 protein, CDR3 DNA. The D gene is left open where the match is weak. Clone sizes are given selectively: once, few, many, or a class where the clone is expanded.

d_call: .
j_call: TRBJ1-6
v_call: TRBV5-4
clone_size: .
cdr3_aa: CASSLEGLGGKPLHF
cdr3_nt: TGTGCCAGCAGCTTGGAAGGACTAGGGGGTAAACCCCTCCACTTT

d_call: .
j_call: TRBJ2-6
v_call: TRBV10-3
clone_size: .
cdr3_aa: CAISVGAANVLTF
cdr3_nt: TGTGCCATCAGTGTCGGGGCGGCCAACGTCCTGACTTTC

d_call: .
j_call: TRBJ1-2
v_call: TRBV14
clone_size: few
cdr3_aa: CASSGGIKGVGYTF
cdr3_nt: TGTGCCAGCAGCGGAGGCATAAAGGGGGTTGGCTACACCTTC

d_call: .
j_call: TRBJ1-1
v_call: TRBV5-1
clone_size: .
cdr3_aa: CASSWDILNTEAFF
cdr3_nt: TGCGCCAGCAGCTGGGATATATTGAACACTGAAGCTTTCTTT

d_call: .
j_call: TRBJ1-2
v_call: TRBV13
clone_size: .
cdr3_aa: CASSFRTTNYGYTF
cdr3_nt: TGTGCCAGCAGCTTTCGGACAACTAACTATGGCTACACCTTC

d_call: .
j_call: TRBJ2-7
v_call: TRBV5-4
clone_size: few
cdr3_aa: CASSNELGYEQYF
cdr3_nt: TGTGCCAGCAGCAACGAACTAGGGTACGAGCAGTACTTC

d_call: .
j_call: TRBJ2-2
v_call: TRBV10-1
clone_size: few
cdr3_aa: CASSEFRGSGTGELFF
cdr3_nt: TGCGCCAGCAGTGAGTTTCGAGGGTCAGGGACCGGGGAGCTGTTTTTT

d_call: .
j_call: TRBJ2-1
v_call: TRBV18
clone_size: .
cdr3_aa: CANSPQRAEQFF
cdr3_nt: TGTGCCAACTCACCCCAGAGGGCGGAGCAGTTCTTC

d_call: .
j_call: TRBJ2-2
v_call: TRBV6-4
clone_size: medium-sized
cdr3_aa: CASSRESSTGELFF
cdr3_nt: TGTGCCAGCAGCCGGGAATCCAGCACCGGGGAGCTGTTTTTT

d_call: .
j_call: TRBJ2-7
v_call: TRBV5-1
clone_size: .
cdr3_aa: CASSWAPTYEQYF
cdr3_nt: TGCGCCAGCAGCTGGGCCCCGACCTACGAGCAGTACTTC

d_call: .
j_call: TRBJ2-7
v_call: TRBV6-6
clone_size: .
cdr3_aa: CASRSPGVSYEQYF
cdr3_nt: TGTGCCAGCCGTTCCCCAGGGGTCTCCTACGAGCAGTACTTC

d_call: TRBD1
j_call: TRBJ2-5
v_call: TRBV11-2
clone_size: .
cdr3_aa: CASSSLAGTGEETQYF
cdr3_nt: TGTGCCAGCAGCTCCCTGGCCGGGACAGGGGAAGAGACCCAGTACTTC

d_call: TRBD1
j_call: TRBJ1-2
v_call: TRBV18
clone_size: few
cdr3_aa: CASSPTGDPSYGYTF
cdr3_nt: TGTGCCAGCTCACCGACAGGGGATCCAAGCTATGGCTACACCTTC

d_call: .
j_call: TRBJ2-5
v_call: TRBV5-1
clone_size: .
cdr3_aa: CASSAEFDRFQETQYF
cdr3_nt: TGCGCCAGCAGCGCTGAATTCGACAGATTCCAAGAGACCCAGTACTTC

d_call: TRBD1
j_call: TRBJ2-3
v_call: TRBV11-2
clone_size: .
cdr3_aa: CASSRQTGLPTDTQYF
cdr3_nt: TGTGCCAGCAGCCGACAGACAGGGTTACCCACAGATACGCAGTATTTT

d_call: .
j_call: TRBJ1-1
v_call: TRBV9
clone_size: once
cdr3_aa: CASSVGGAGTEAFF
cdr3_nt: TGTGCCAGCAGCGTAGGGGGGGCGGGCACTGAAGCTTTCTTT

d_call: .
j_call: TRBJ2-5
v_call: TRBV29-1
clone_size: .
cdr3_aa: CSVKGIGGETQYF
cdr3_nt: TGCAGCGTTAAAGGGATCGGGGGAGAGACCCAGTACTTC

d_call: .
j_call: TRBJ2-1
v_call: TRBV7-2
clone_size: few
cdr3_aa: CASSRQRHEQFF
cdr3_nt: TGTGCCAGCAGCCGCCAACGGCATGAGCAGTTCTTC

d_call: TRBD1
j_call: TRBJ2-2
v_call: TRBV2
clone_size: .
cdr3_aa: CASSELPGQGRAGELFF
cdr3_nt: TGTGCCAGCAGTGAACTTCCAGGACAGGGGAGGGCCGGGGAGCTGTTTTTT

d_call: TRBD2
j_call: TRBJ2-5
v_call: TRBV28
clone_size: .
cdr3_aa: CASSSQTSGETQYF
cdr3_nt: TGTGCCAGCAGCTCACAAACTAGCGGCGAGACCCAGTACTTC

d_call: .
j_call: TRBJ2-7
v_call: TRBV15
clone_size: .
cdr3_aa: CATSRDQANEQYF
cdr3_nt: TGTGCCACCAGCAGAGATCAGGCAAACGAGCAGTACTTC

d_call: .
j_call: TRBJ2-2
v_call: TRBV10-3
clone_size: .
cdr3_aa: CAISEGRTGELFF
cdr3_nt: TGTGCCATCAGTGAAGGAAGAACCGGGGAGCTGTTTTTT

d_call: TRBD1
j_call: TRBJ1-1
v_call: TRBV2
clone_size: .
cdr3_aa: CASSYWTGRTEAFF
cdr3_nt: TGTGCCAGCAGTTACTGGACAGGTCGGACTGAAGCTTTCTTT

d_call: TRBD1
j_call: TRBJ1-1
v_call: TRBV11-2
clone_size: .
cdr3_aa: CASSHRDRVYFSSTEAFF
cdr3_nt: TGTGCCAGCAGCCACCGGGACAGGGTTTATTTTAGCAGTACTGAAGCTTTCTTT

d_call: .
j_call: TRBJ2-7
v_call: TRBV5-6
clone_size: .
cdr3_aa: CASSKRQSYEQYF
cdr3_nt: TGTGCCAGCAGCAAGAGACAATCCTACGAGCAGTACTTC

d_call: TRBD2
j_call: TRBJ2-7
v_call: TRBV29-1
clone_size: .
cdr3_aa: CSVVGAGGIYEQYF
cdr3_nt: TGCAGCGTGGTCGGAGCGGGGGGGATCTACGAGCAGTACTTC

d_call: .
j_call: TRBJ1-5
v_call: TRBV7-2
clone_size: .
cdr3_aa: CASSRLGPNQPQHF
cdr3_nt: TGTGCCAGCAGCCGCTTAGGACCCAATCAGCCCCAGCATTTT

d_call: TRBD1
j_call: TRBJ2-7
v_call: TRBV18
clone_size: .
cdr3_aa: CASSQWTGGNREQYF
cdr3_nt: TGTGCCAGCTCACAATGGACAGGGGGCAATCGGGAGCAGTACTTC

d_call: TRBD2
j_call: TRBJ2-7
v_call: TRBV5-1
clone_size: medium-sized
cdr3_aa: CASSSDGLAGGYEQYF
cdr3_nt: TGCGCCAGCAGCTCGGACGGACTAGCGGGAGGATACGAGCAGTACTTC

d_call: .
j_call: TRBJ2-5
v_call: TRBV18
clone_size: .
cdr3_aa: CASSPPYGGRDQETQYF
cdr3_nt: TGTGCCAGCTCACCACCGTACGGGGGACGGGATCAGGAGACCCAGTACTTC

d_call: .
j_call: TRBJ2-7
v_call: TRBV5-4
clone_size: .
cdr3_aa: CASSLPGPEGEQYF
cdr3_nt: TGTGCCAGCAGCTTGCCGGGACCCGAAGGAGAGCAGTACTTC

d_call: .
j_call: TRBJ1-3
v_call: TRBV7-9
clone_size: .
cdr3_aa: CASSSPGPKIPDSGNTIYF
cdr3_nt: TGTGCCAGCAGCTCCCCGGGACCCAAGATCCCCGACTCTGGAAACACCATATATTTT

d_call: TRBD1
j_call: TRBJ1-6
v_call: TRBV5-1
clone_size: few
cdr3_aa: CASSYGTGAPGNSPLHF
cdr3_nt: TGCGCCAGCAGCTACGGGACAGGGGCCCCGGGCAATTCACCCCTCCACTTT

d_call: TRBD1
j_call: TRBJ1-1
v_call: TRBV7-8
clone_size: .
cdr3_aa: CASSFRLEGAPEAFF
cdr3_nt: TGTGCCAGCAGCTTCCGACTAGAGGGGGCACCTGAAGCTTTCTTT

d_call: TRBD1
j_call: TRBJ2-3
v_call: TRBV5-6
clone_size: .
cdr3_aa: CASSPRDRSPDTQYF
cdr3_nt: TGTGCCAGCAGCCCCCGGGACAGGTCCCCAGATACGCAGTATTTT

d_call: .
j_call: TRBJ1-5
v_call: TRBV28
clone_size: .
cdr3_aa: CASSVWESGGSGQPQHF
cdr3_nt: TGTGCCAGCAGTGTTTGGGAGTCTGGGGGAAGTGGGCAGCCCCAGCATTTT

d_call: .
j_call: TRBJ2-1
v_call: TRBV29-1
clone_size: .
cdr3_aa: CSVEVIRGYNEQFF
cdr3_nt: TGCAGCGTTGAAGTGATCAGGGGATACAATGAGCAGTTCTTC

d_call: .
j_call: TRBJ1-1
v_call: TRBV6-6
clone_size: few
cdr3_aa: CAIKTGGAWNTEAFF
cdr3_nt: TGTGCCATCAAGACGGGAGGGGCCTGGAACACTGAAGCTTTCTTT

d_call: TRBD2
j_call: TRBJ2-3
v_call: TRBV5-4
clone_size: .
cdr3_aa: CASSFSGGFRDF
cdr3_nt: TGTGCCAGCAGCTTCTCGGGAGGGTTCAGGGATTTT

d_call: .
j_call: TRBJ2-1
v_call: TRBV7-7
clone_size: .
cdr3_aa: CASSLAGFNEQFF
cdr3_nt: TGTGCTAGCAGCTTAGCAGGGTTCAATGAGCAGTTCTTC

d_call: TRBD2
j_call: TRBJ2-1
v_call: TRBV9
clone_size: once
cdr3_aa: CASSTSAAYNEQFF
cdr3_nt: TGTGCCAGCAGCACTAGCGCCGCCTACAATGAGCAGTTCTTC

d_call: .
j_call: TRBJ2-1
v_call: TRBV29-1
clone_size: .
cdr3_aa: CSVESGGRSYNEQFF
cdr3_nt: TGCAGCGTTGAATCCGGGGGCCGTTCCTACAATGAGCAGTTCTTC

d_call: TRBD2
j_call: TRBJ2-3
v_call: TRBV15
clone_size: .
cdr3_aa: CATSPRTAGGADTQYF
cdr3_nt: TGTGCCACCAGCCCCCGGACAGCCGGGGGGGCAGATACGCAGTATTTT

d_call: .
j_call: TRBJ1-1
v_call: TRBV6-5
clone_size: .
cdr3_aa: CASSYSKQLRNTEAFF
cdr3_nt: TGTGCCAGCAGTTACTCGAAGCAGTTGAGGAACACTGAAGCTTTCTTT

d_call: .
j_call: TRBJ2-2
v_call: TRBV10-2
clone_size: few
cdr3_aa: CASLLGGGGELFF
cdr3_nt: TGCGCCTCCCTTTTAGGCGGTGGCGGGGAGCTGTTTTTT